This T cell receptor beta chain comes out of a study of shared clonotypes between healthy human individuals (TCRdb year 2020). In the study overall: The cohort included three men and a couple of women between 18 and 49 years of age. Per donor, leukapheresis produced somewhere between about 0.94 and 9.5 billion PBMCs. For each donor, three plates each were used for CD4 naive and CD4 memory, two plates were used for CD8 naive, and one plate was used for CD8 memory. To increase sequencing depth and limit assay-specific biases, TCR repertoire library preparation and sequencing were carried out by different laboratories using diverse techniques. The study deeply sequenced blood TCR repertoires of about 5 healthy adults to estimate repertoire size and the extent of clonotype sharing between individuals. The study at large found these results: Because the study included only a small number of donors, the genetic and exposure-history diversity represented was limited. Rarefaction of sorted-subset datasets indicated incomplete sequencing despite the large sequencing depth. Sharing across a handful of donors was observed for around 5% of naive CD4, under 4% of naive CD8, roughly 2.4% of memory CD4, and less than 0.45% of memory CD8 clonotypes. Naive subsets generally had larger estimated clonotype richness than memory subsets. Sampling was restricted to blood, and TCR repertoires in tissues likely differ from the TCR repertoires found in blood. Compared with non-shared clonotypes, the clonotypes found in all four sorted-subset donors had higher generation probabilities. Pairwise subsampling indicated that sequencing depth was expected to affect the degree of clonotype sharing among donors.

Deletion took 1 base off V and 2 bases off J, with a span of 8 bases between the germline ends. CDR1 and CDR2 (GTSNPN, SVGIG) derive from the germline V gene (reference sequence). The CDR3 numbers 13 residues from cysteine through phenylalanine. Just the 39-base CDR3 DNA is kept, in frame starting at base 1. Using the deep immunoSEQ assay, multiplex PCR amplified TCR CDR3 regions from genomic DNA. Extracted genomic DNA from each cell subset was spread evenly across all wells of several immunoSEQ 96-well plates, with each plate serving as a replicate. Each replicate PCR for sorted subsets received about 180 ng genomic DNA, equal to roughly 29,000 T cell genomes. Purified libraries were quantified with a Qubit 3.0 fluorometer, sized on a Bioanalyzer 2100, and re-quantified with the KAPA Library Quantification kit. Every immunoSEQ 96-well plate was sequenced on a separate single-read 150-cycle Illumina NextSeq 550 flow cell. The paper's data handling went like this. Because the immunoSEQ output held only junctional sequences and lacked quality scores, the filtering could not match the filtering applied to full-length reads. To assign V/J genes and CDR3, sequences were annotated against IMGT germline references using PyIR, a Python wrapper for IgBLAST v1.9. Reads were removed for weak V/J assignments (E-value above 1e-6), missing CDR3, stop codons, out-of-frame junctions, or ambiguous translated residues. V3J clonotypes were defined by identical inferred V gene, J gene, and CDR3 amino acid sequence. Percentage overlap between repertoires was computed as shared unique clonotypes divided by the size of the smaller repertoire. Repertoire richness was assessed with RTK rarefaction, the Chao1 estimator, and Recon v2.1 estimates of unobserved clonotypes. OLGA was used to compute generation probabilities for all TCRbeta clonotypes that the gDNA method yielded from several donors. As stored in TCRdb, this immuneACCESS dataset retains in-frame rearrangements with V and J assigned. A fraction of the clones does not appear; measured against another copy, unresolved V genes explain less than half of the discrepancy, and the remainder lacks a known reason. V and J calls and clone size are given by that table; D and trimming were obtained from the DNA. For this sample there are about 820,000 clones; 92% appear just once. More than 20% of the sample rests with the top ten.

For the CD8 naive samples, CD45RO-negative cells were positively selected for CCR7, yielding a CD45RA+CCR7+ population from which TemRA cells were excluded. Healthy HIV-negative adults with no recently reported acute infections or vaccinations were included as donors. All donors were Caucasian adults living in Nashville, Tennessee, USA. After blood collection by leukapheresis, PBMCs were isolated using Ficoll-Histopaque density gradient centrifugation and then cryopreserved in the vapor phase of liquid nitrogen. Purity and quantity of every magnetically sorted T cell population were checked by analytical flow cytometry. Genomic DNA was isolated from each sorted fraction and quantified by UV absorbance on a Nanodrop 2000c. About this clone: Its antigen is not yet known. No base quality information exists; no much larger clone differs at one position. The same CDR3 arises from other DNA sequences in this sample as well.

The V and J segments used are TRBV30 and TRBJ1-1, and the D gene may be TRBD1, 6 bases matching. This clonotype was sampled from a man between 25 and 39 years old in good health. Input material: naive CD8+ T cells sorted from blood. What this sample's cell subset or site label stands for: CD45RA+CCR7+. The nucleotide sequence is TGTGCCTGGAGTGGGACAGTAAACACTGAAGCTTTCTTT. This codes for CAWSGTVNTEAFF.